The rows below give T cell receptor beta chains drawn from one sample of a study of PD-1 blockade in mismatch repair-deficient tumors. Profiling relied on immunoSEQ multiplex PCR, and the TCRdb table lists in-frame clones only, not all of them. The table shows some 85,000 clones, with more than 80% occurring only once. The sample consisted of peripheral blood, taken 44 weeks after starting pembrolizumab. The receptor set was obtained from an adult with mismatch repair-deficient cancer. The conserved cysteine and the conserved F or W are not part of the CDR3 here. The order of the fields is V gene, CDR3 protein.

TRBV27	ASSLDPARDHEQF
TRBV5-1	ASSLVQGRSIDGYT
TRBV19	ASSIGSGSQETQY
TRBV30	AWARAQREKLF
TRBV28	ASSERGGSGELF
TRBV6-1	ASSFTGTDGGGYT
TRBV2	ASRRSSGSTTDTQY
TRBV10-3	AISDRISYEQY
TRBV19	ATQRPGLPNEQF
TRBV29-1	SVGTSGSGEQY
TRBV11-3	ASKLSETQY
TRBV6-1	ASSKWAGGSDTQY
TRBV30	AWSPGYNQPQH
TRBV27	ASRGGVKNTEAF
TRBV11-3	ASSSPGLPTDTQY
TRBV30	AWRFSGGFYNEQF
TRBV5-6	ASSLGTGGFLAKNIQY
TRBV7-2	ASSFLRGQGGFGTDTQY
TRBV6-5	ASSQDRGNQPQH
TRBV7-9	ASSLITTGGTYEQY
TRBV18	ASSPVDGRNQPQH
TRBV21-1	ASRNRLGQETQY
TRBV19	ASSTTWGGTEAF
TRBV5-6	ASSLRQLMNTEAF
TRBV11-3	ASSLDQGVAGELF
TRBV28	ASSTRRGRELNNEQF
TRBV7-8	ASSLGAGETDEQF
TRBV5-1	ASSLRTGGGGYT
TRBV5-1	ASSLRGSPPYEQY
TRBV2	ASSDINYGYT
TRBV7-6	ASSPDLGQGALNEQF
TRBV4-1	ASSQDRGLGTEAF
TRBV27	ASSFTAAEEVKQF
TRBV5-4	ASSPGLAGIAKNIQY
TRBV27	ASSTLLDRETQY
TRBV5-1	ASSLANSYNEQF
TRBV9	ASSVGGRFSYNEQF
TRBV5-6	ASRFATSGSSYNEQF
TRBV7-2	ASSRTVAASTDTQY
TRBV19	ASRTPELGYGYT
TRBV6-6	ASSKDRGAQPQH
TRBV2	ASSEPIRGKTSYEQY
TRBV27	ASSANRGFRSYEQY
TRBV6-6	ASIGTGVHEQY
TRBV29-1	SVAGRAYTGELF
TRBV7-3	ASSPSGSSYEQY
TRBV5-1	ASSPRTGGAEQF
TRBV4-3	ASSPGTGIGTEAF
TRBV5-5	ASSLEGRGDQPQH
TRBV5-1	ASSRPDSYEQY
TRBV7-9	ASRTSPGGGEKLF
TRBV11-2	ASSLGLAVPTDTQY
TRBV6-6	ASSYYGPSGNYEQY
TRBV7-9	ASSTDGSTDTQY
TRBV4-2	ASSQTIGPGEQY
TRBV6-5	ASSLSGGGLAF
TRBV5-1	ASSSDVGLYNEQF
TRBV6-1	ASILTGQWGEAF
TRBV30	AWSVKRVSTEAF